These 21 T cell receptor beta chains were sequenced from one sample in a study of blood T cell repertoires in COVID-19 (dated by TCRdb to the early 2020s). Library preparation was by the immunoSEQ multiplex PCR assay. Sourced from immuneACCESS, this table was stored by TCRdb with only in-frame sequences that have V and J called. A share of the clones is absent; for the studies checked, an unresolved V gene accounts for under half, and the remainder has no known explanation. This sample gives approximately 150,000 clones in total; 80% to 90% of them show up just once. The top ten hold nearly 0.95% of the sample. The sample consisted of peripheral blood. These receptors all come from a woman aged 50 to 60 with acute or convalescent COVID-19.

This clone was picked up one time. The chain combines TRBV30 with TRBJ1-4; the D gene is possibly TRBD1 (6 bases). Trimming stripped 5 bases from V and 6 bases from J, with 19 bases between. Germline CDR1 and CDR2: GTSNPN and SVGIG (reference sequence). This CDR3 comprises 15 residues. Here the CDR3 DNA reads TGTGCCTGGGATCGGCGGGGGGGCGTCGATGAAAAACTGTTTTTT. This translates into CAWDRRGGVDEKLFF.

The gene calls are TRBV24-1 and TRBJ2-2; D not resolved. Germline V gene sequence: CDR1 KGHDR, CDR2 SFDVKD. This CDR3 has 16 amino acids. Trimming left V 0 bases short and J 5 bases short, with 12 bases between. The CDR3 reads CATSDLQYTRTGELFF. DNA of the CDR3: TGTGCCACCAGTGATTTGCAATATACCAGGACCGGGGAGCTGTTTTTT.

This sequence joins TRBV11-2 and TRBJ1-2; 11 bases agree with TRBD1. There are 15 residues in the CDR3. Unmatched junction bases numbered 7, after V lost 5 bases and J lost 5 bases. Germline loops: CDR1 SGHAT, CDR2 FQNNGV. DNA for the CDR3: TGTGCCAGCAGCCAAGGACAGGGGGCTTGGTATGGCTACACCTTC. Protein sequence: CASSQGQGAWYGYTF.

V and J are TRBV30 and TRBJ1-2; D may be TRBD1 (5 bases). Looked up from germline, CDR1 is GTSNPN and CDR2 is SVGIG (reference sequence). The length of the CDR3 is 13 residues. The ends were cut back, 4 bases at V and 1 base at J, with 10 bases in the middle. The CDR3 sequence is CAWTRGGNYGYTF. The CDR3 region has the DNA TGTGCCTGGACTAGGGGCGGTAACTATGGCTACACCTTC.

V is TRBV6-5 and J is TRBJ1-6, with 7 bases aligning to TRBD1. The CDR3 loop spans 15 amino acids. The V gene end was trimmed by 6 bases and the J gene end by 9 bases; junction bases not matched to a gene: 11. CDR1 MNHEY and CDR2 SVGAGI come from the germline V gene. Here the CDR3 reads CASSAGGGMGSPLHF. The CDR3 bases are TGTGCCAGCAGCGCAGGGGGTGGAATGGGTTCACCCCTCCACTTT.

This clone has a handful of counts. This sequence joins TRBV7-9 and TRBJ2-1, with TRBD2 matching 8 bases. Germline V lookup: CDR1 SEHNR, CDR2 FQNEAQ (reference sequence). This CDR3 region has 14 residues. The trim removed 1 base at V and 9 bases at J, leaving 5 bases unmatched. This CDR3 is CASSLEGLVIEQFF. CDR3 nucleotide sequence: TGTGCCAGCAGCTTAGAGGGACTAGTCATTGAGCAGTTCTTC.

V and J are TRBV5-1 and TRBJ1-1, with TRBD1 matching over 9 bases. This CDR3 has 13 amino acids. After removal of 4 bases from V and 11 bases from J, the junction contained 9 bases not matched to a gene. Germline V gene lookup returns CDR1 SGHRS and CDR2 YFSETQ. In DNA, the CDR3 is TGCGCCAGCAGCCAGGTAACAGGGGGCGACGCTTTCTTT. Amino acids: CASSQVTGGDAFF. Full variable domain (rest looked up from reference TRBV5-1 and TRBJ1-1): KAGVTQTPRYLIKTRGQQVTLSCSPISGHRSVSWYQQTPGQGLQFLFEYFSETQRNKGNFPGRFSGRQFSNSRSEMNVSTLELGDSALYLCASSQVTGGDAFFGQGTRLTVV.

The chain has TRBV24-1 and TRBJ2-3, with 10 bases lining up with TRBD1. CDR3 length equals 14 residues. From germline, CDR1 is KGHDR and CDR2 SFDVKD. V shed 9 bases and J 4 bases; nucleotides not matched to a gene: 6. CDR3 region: CATSGQGSPDTQYF. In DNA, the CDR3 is TGTGCCACCTCGGGACAGGGGAGCCCAGATACGCAGTATTTT.

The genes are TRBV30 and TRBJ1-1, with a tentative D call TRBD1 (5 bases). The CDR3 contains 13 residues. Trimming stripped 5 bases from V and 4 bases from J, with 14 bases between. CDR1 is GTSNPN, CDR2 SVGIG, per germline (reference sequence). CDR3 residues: CAWGDSFGTEAFF. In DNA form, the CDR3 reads TGTGCCTGGGGTGACAGCTTCGGCACTGAAGCTTTCTTT.

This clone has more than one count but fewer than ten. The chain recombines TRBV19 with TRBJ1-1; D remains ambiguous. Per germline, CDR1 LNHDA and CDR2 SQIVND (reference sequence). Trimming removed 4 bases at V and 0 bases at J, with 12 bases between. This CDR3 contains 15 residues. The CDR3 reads CASSNPTVLNTEAFF. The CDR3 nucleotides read TGTGCCAGTAGTAACCCCACAGTTCTGAACACTGAAGCTTTCTTT.

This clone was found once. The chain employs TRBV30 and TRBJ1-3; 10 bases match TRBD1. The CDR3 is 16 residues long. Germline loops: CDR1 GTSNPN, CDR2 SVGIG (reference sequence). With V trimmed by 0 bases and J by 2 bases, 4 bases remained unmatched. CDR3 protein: CAWSVTGTGAGNTIYF. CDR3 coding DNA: TGTGCCTGGAGTGTCACAGGGACAGGGGCTGGAAACACCATATATTTT.

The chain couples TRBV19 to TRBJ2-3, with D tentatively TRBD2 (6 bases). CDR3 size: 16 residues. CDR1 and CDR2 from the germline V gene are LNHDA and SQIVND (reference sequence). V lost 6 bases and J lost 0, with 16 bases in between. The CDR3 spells CASRPQAGGSTDTQYF. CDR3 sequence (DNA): TGTGCCAGTAGACCTCAGGCCGGGGGAAGCACAGATACGCAGTATTTT.

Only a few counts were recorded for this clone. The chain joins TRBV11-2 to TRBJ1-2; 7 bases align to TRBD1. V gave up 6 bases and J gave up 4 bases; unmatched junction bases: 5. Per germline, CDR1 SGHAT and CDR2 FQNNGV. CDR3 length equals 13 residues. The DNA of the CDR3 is TGTGCCAGCAGGGCCGGGACAGTCTATGGCTACACCTTC. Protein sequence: CASRAGTVYGYTF.

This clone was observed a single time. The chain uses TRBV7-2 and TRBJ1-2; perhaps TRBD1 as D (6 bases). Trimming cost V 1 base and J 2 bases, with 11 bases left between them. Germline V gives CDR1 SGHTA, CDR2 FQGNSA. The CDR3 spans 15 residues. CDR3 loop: CASSLEGRGNYGYTF. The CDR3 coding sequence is TGTGCCAGCAGCTTAGAAGGCAGGGGAAACTATGGCTACACCTTC.

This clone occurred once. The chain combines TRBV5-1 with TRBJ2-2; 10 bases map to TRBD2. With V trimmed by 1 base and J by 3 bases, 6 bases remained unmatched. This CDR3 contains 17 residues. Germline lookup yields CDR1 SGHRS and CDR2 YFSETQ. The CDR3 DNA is TGCGCCAGCAGCTTGAAGCGGGAGGGCCAGTACACCGGGGAGCTGTTTTTT. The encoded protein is CASSLKREGQYTGELFF. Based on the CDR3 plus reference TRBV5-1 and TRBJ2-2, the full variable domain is KAGVTQTPRYLIKTRGQQVTLSCSPISGHRSVSWYQQTPGQGLQFLFEYFSETQRNKGNFPGRFSGRQFSNSRSEMNVSTLELGDSALYLCASSLKREGQYTGELFFGEGSRLTVL.

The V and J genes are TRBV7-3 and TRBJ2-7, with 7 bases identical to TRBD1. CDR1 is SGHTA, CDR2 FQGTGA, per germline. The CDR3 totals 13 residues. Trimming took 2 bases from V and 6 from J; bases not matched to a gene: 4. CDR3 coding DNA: TGTGCCAGCAGCTTATCCCCAGGGGGCGAGCAGTACTTC. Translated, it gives CASSLSPGGEQYF.

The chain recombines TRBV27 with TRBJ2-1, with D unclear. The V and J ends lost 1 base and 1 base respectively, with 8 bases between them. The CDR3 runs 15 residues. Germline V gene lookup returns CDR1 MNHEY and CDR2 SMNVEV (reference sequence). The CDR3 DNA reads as TGTGCCAGCAGTTTATATACGGGTTCCTACAATGAGCAGTTCTTC. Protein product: CASSLYTGSYNEQFF.

CDR3 loop: CASSVDRAGSYEQYF. The CDR3 DNA reads TGTGCCAGCAGCGTAGATCGAGCGGGGTCCTACGAGCAGTACTTC. The J gene is TRBJ2-7, the V gene TRBV9; 7 bases match TRBD2. The length of the CDR3 is 15 residues. Germline CDR1 reads SGDLS; CDR2 reads YYNGEE. Trimming at V came to 0 bases and at J to 1 base, leaving 4 bases not matched to a gene.

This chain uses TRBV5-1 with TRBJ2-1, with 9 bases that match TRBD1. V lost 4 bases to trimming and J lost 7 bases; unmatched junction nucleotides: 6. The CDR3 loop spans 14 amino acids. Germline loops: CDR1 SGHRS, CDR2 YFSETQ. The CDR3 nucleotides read TGCGCCAGCAGCCTTGGGACAGGGAGGAATGAGCAGTTCTTC. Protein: CASSLGTGRNEQFF.

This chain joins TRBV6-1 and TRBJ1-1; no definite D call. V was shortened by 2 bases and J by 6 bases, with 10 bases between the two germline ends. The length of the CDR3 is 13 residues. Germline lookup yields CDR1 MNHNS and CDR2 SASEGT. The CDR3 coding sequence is TGTGCCAGCAGTGAATTATGGGCAGCTGAAGCTTTCTTT. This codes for CASSELWAAEAFF.

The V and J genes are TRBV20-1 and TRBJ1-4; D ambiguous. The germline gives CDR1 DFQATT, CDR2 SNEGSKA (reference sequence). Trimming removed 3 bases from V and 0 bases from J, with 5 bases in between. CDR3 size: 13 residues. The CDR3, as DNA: TGCAGTGCTAGTTATACAACTAATGAAAAACTGTTTTTT. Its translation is CSASYTTNEKLFF.